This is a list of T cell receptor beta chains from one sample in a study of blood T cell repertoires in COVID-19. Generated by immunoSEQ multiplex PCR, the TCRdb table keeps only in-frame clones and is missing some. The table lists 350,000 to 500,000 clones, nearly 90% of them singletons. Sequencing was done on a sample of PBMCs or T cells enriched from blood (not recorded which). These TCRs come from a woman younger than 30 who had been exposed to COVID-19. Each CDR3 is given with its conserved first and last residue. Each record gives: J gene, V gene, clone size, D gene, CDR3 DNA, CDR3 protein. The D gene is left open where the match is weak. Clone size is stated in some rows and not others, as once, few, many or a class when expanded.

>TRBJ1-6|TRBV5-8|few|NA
TGTGCCAGCAGCTACGGACAGTACTATAATTCACCCCTCCACTTT
CASSYGQYYNSPLHF
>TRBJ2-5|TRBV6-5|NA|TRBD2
TGTGCCAGCAGTCAGCGGGGGGGGGAGGAGACCCAGTACTTC
CASSQRGGEETQYF
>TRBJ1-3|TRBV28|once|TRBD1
TGTGCCAGCAGTTTTCGGACAGGGGCGGGAAACACCATATATTTT
CASSFRTGAGNTIYF
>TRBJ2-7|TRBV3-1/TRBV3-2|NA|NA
TGTGCCAGCAGCCTTTCGGCGGAATACGAGCAGTACTTC
CASSLSAEYEQYF
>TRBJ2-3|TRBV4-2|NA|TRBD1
TGTGCCAGCAGCCAAGGTTCCAGGGACAGTAGCACAGATACGCAGTATTTT
CASSQGSRDSSTDTQYF
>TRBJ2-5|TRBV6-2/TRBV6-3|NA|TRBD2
TGTGCCAGCAGTTACAGAGGTAGCGGGGGGAACGAGACCCAGTACTTC
CASSYRGSGGNETQYF
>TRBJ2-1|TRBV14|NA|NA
TGTGCCAGCAGCCCTGCTGCTACAGCATACAATGAGCAGTTCTTC
CASSPAATAYNEQFF
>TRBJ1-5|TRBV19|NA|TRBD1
TGTGCCAGTAGTTCTGGACAGGGCCGGGGTCAGCCCCAGCATTTT
CASSSGQGRGQPQHF
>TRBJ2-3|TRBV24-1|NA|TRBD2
TGTGCCACCAGTGACCCCGGACTAGCGGGGGAGGGGGCCACAGATACGCAGTATTTT
CATSDPGLAGEGATDTQYF
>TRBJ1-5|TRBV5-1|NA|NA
TGCGCCAGCAGCCTAACAGGGATCAATCAGCCCCAGCATTTT
CASSLTGINQPQHF
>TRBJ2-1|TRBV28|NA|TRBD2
TGTGCCTGCTGCCCGGTGGCTAGCGGGAGAGGATTACGAGATGAGCAGTTCTTC
CACCPVASGRGLRDEQFF
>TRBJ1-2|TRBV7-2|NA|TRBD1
TGTGCCAGCAGCTTAATGTCCAGTTTCGTCACAGGGGATGCTGGCTACACCTTC
CASSLMSSFVTGDAGYTF
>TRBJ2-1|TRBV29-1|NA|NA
TGCAGCGTTGTGTATCCATCCGCACGTAGCTCCTACAATGAGCAGTTCTTC
CSVVYPSARSSYNEQFF
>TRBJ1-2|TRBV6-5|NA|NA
TGTGCCAGCAGTTACGACGGCAGGGGCGATGGCTACACCTTC
CASSYDGRGDGYTF